This TCR beta chain was retrieved from a study of T cell responses to AZD1222 COVID-19 vaccine. This clone was counted between two and nine times. Its target is unknown. The CDR3 length is 16 residues. Germline CDR1 and CDR2: LNHDA and SQIVND (reference sequence). V was clipped by 6 bases and J by 4 bases; unmatched bases: 7. Study-wide results and limits: Spike-wide coverage was observed for vaccine-associated CD4 TCRs, with dominant responses at 160-218 and 743-854.

The table came from immunoSEQ multiplex PCR; TCRdb's copy has only in-frame clones and leaves some out. The table lists tens of thousands of clones, approximately 85% of them singletons, with roughly 15% in the top ten. This TCR was sampled from an adult in good health. The chain is built from TRBV19 and TRBJ1-5; 12 positions match TRBD1. The sequences come from peripheral blood, collected on day 0 of AZD1222 vaccination. Here the CDR3 reads CASRRGQGASNQPQHF. Written as DNA, the CDR3 is TGTGCCAGTAGAAGGGGACAGGGGGCTTCGAATCAGCCCCAGCATTTT.